The entry below gives a single TCR beta chain sequence along with its context. A much more abundant neighbour one base away suggests this may be a read error. The CDR3 is 16 residues long. Germline V CDR1 and CDR2: MDHEN, SYDVKM. This record belongs to a study of blood T cells in healthy people across ages. Extraction of total RNA produced a minimum of 5.5 micrograms from each sample. Sample-barcoded 5' priming and a J-beta primer mix drove a second PCR of 7 to 11 cycles. TCRdb re-analysed the 5' RACE reads in MiXCR, keeping a single row per CDR3 protein. Among 650,000 to 1,000,000 distinct CDR3 sequences, less than 60% were seen once, and the ten largest hold about a sixth.

This chain joins TRBV28 and TRBJ2-5, with 11 bases matching TRBD2. The assigned J gene may be wrong: the sequence end matches TRBJ2-1 better. The sequenced sample was blood. The receptor was derived from an older man in good health. CDR3 in amino acids: CASSSLAGGTQETQFF. The CDR3 DNA is TGTGCCAGCAGTTCTCTAGCGGGAGGAACCCAAGAGACCCAGTTCTTC.